These 30 T cell receptor beta chains share one sample of origin, sequenced in a study of blood T cell repertoires in COVID-19. Assay used: immunoSEQ multiplex PCR; TCRdb lists only in-frame clones, some missing. Among about 120,000 clones listed, around three quarters were seen once. Sequenced: peripheral blood. These TCRs come from a man aged 40-49 years with active or convalescent COVID-19.

The chain is built from TRBV25-1 and TRBJ2-5; D not resolved. The germline V gene encodes CDR1 MGHDK and CDR2 SYGVNS. The CDR3 extends over 13 amino acids. The germline V and J ends were trimmed by 2 bases and 1 base, with 5 bases remaining between them. In DNA, the CDR3 is TGTGCCAGCAGTGAAGACTCCCAAGAGACCCAGTACTTC. Translating it yields CASSEDSQETQYF.

This chain uses TRBV14 with TRBJ2-7; 11 nucleotides match TRBD2. There are 15 residues in the CDR3. CDR1 is SGHDN, CDR2 FVKESK, per germline. V trimming: 4 bases; J trimming: 5 bases; junction bases outside the gene matches: 7. DNA of the CDR3: TGTGCCAGCAGCCTTTTTCTAGCGGGGGGCAACGAGCAGTACTTC. Protein: CASSLFLAGGNEQYF.

The rearrangement joins TRBV5-1 to TRBJ1-3; D might be TRBD1 (6 bases). This CDR3 contains 16 residues. V dropped 0 bases and J dropped 0 bases, with 10 bases sitting between them. Germline CDR1 is SGHRS and CDR2 is YFSETQ. The CDR3 DNA reads as TGCGCCAGCAGCTTGGCCACAGGGCTCTCTGGAAACACCATATATTTT. Translated: CASSLATGLSGNTIYF. Variable domain in full (rest from reference TRBV5-1 and TRBJ1-3): KAGVTQTPRYLIKTRGQQVTLSCSPISGHRSVSWYQQTPGQGLQFLFEYFSETQRNKGNFPGRFSGRQFSNSRSEMNVSTLELGDSALYLCASSLATGLSGNTIYFGEGSWLTVV.

CDR3 sequence reads: CASSLQTGTVTEAFF. In DNA, the CDR3 is TGTGCCAGCAGCCTCCAGACAGGGACGGTCACTGAAGCTTTCTTT. V gene TRBV9 combines with J gene TRBJ1-1; 7 bases are a match to TRBD1. CDR3 size: 15 residues. Germline CDR1 and CDR2: SGDLS and YYNGEE. Trimming removed 4 bases from V and 4 bases from J; junction bases left unmatched: 10. The full variable domain, completed using reference TRBV9 and TRBJ1-1, is DSGVTQTPKHLITATGQRVTLRCSPRSGDLSVYWYQQSLDQGLQFLIQYYNGEERAKGNILERFSAQQFPDLHSELNLSSLELGDSALYFCASSLQTGTVTEAFFGQGTRLTVV.

This sequence joins TRBV7-2 and TRBJ1-5; 8 bases align to TRBD1. The trim removed 5 bases at V and 1 base at J, leaving 10 bases unmatched. This CDR3 has 17 amino acids. CDR1 is SGHTA and CDR2 is FQGNSA in the germline V gene. The CDR3 reads CASSPTGGVGSNQPQHF. For the CDR3, the DNA is TGTGCCAGCAGCCCTACAGGGGGTGTGGGCAGCAATCAGCCCCAGCATTTT.

The V and J genes are TRBV7-2 and TRBJ2-3, with 10 bases matching TRBD2. CDR1 SGHTA and CDR2 FQGNSA come from the germline V gene. The junction had 5 bases not matched to a gene; V was cut back by 5 bases and J by 0 bases. The CDR3 contains 16 residues. In nucleotides, the CDR3 is TGTGCCAGCAGCAGGGGGACTAGCGCCAGCACAGATACGCAGTATTTT. Protein: CASSRGTSASTDTQYF.

The chain links TRBV10-2 to TRBJ1-6; 7 bases agree with TRBD1. The CDR3 sequence is 11 residues long. Trimming cost V 4 bases and J 14 bases; bases outside gene matches: 2. CDR1 is WSHSY, CDR2 SAAADI, per germline. CDR3 sequence (DNA): TGCGCCAGCAGTGTAACAGGGGCCCTCCACTTT. It encodes CASSVTGALHF.

V and J are TRBV7-6 and TRBJ1-2; TRBD1 aligns across 7 bases. Unmatched junction bases numbered 5, after V lost 1 base and J lost 0 bases. The germline V gene encodes CDR1 SGHVS and CDR2 FNYEAQ. CDR3 length: 16 amino acids. CDR3 bases: TGTGCCAGCAGCTTAGGTGGAGGGACAGCTAACTATGGCTACACCTTC. Translated, it gives CASSLGGGTANYGYTF.

The chain carries TRBV9 and TRBJ2-5; D is unclear. The CDR3 loop spans 13 amino acids. Trimming pared 3 bases from V and 7 bases from J, leaving 13 bases between. Germline V lookup: CDR1 SGDLS, CDR2 YYNGEE. The CDR3 here is CASSANPSGTQYF. The DNA for the CDR3 is TGTGCCAGCAGCGCAAATCCATCAGGGACCCAGTACTTC.

The chain is built from TRBV28 and TRBJ1-5; D possibly corresponds to TRBD1 (6 bases). CDR1 and CDR2 from the germline V gene are MDHEN and SYDVKM. The V and J ends lost 4 bases and 5 bases respectively, with 12 bases between them. CDR3 length equals 14 residues. The CDR3: CASSSYRADQPQHF. In nucleotides, the CDR3 is TGTGCCAGCAGTTCCTACAGGGCAGATCAGCCCCAGCATTTT.

This clone was recorded a few times. The genes are TRBV29-1 and TRBJ1-3; D unclear. The V end was cut by 3 bases, the J end by 0 bases, with 9 bases between. CDR1 and CDR2 (germline): SQVTM, ANQGSEA. CDR3 length equals 14 residues. CDR3 in DNA: TGCAGCGTTGAGTTAGGGAGCTCTGGAAACACCATATATTTT. This sequence encodes CSVELGSSGNTIYF.

V gene TRBV7-6 combines with J gene TRBJ2-7; weak D call: TRBD1 (6 bases). This CDR3 spans 15 amino acids. In germline, CDR1 is SGHVS, CDR2 FNYEAQ. V was pared by 5 bases and J by 3 bases, with 17 bases between. Written as DNA, the CDR3 is TGTGCCAGCAGCCCCGAACCGGGACACTTCTACGAGCAGTACTTC. Its protein is CASSPEPGHFYEQYF.

This rearrangement joins TRBV2 to TRBJ2-1; TRBD1 agrees at 9 bases. The CDR3 is made up of 14 amino acids. The germline CDR1 and CDR2 sequences are SNHLY and FYNNEI. Germline trimming cut 6 bases from V and 7 bases from J; bases unmatched to any gene: 7. The CDR3 is CASSKIGQGNEQFF. Written as DNA, the CDR3 is TGTGCCAGCAGCAAGATTGGACAGGGGAATGAGCAGTTCTTC.

This clone was detected only once. The rearrangement joins TRBV7-2 to TRBJ1-4, with D unresolved. The V gene's germline CDR1 is SGHTA and CDR2 FQGNSA. The length of the CDR3 is 15 residues. Trimming stripped 0 bases from V and 5 bases from J, with 10 bases between. The CDR3 here is CASSLAGIPNEKLFF. The CDR3, as DNA: TGTGCCAGCAGCTTAGCCGGGATCCCAAATGAAAAACTGTTTTTT.

J is TRBJ1-1 and V is TRBV2, with D hard to call. This CDR3 is 13 amino acids long. V shed 4 bases and J shed 2 bases, with 8 bases lying between them. Looked up from germline, CDR1 is SNHLY and CDR2 is FYNNEI. This chain's CDR3 is CASSAGPNTEAFF. The CDR3 nucleotides are TGTGCCAGCAGTGCAGGCCCTAACACTGAAGCTTTCTTT. Full variable domain (missing parts from reference TRBV2 and TRBJ1-1): EPEVTQTPSHQVTQMGQEVILRCVPISNHLYFYWYRQILGQKVEFLVSFYNNEISEKSEIFDDQFSVERPDGSNFTLKIRSTKLEDSAMYFCASSAGPNTEAFFGQGTRLTVV.

This sequence joins TRBV5-1 and TRBJ1-1; no definite D call. V gave up 0 bases and J gave up 1 base, with 10 bases separating them. This CDR3 is 15 amino acids long. Germline CDR1 is SGHRS and CDR2 is YFSETQ. CDR3: CASSLVLGSNTEAFF. CDR3 nucleotides: TGCGCCAGCAGCTTGGTTCTGGGCTCGAACACTGAAGCTTTCTTT.

In its sample, this clone was seen once. V is TRBV27 and J is TRBJ1-2; the D gene is possibly TRBD1 (5 bases). The CDR3 runs to 15 residues. V shed 6 bases and J shed 1 base, with 15 bases lying between them. The germline V gene has CDR1 MNHEY and CDR2 SMNVEV (reference sequence). The CDR3 sequence: CASRYLGGLNYGYTF. In DNA form, the CDR3 reads TGTGCCAGCAGGTATCTCGGGGGACTTAACTATGGCTACACCTTC.

The chain is built from TRBV28 and TRBJ1-3; 8 bases are a match to TRBD1. The junction had 9 bases not matched to a gene; V was cut back by 5 bases and J by 0 bases. CDR3 length equals 17 residues. Germline V CDR1 and CDR2: MDHEN, SYDVKM. CDR3 region: CASSDRGPSYSGNTIYF. Here the CDR3 DNA reads TGTGCCAGCAGTGACAGGGGACCATCCTACTCTGGAAACACCATATATTTT.

The chain uses TRBV6-5 and TRBJ1-3; D ambiguous. CDR3 length equals 15 residues. Germline V lookup: CDR1 MNHEY, CDR2 SVGAGI. V dropped 6 bases and J dropped 4 bases, with 16 bases sitting between them. Written as DNA, the CDR3 is TGTGCCAGCAGCCACTCGGGTGGTAGAGGAAACACCATATATTTT. It encodes CASSHSGGRGNTIYF.

The chain uses TRBV9 and TRBJ1-1; no clear D gene. V lost 0 bases to trimming and J lost 3 bases, with 12 bases between them. The CDR3 spans 15 residues. CDR1 SGDLS and CDR2 YYNGEE come from the germline V gene. The CDR3 DNA is TGTGCCAGCAGCGTAGACCCCGGGGAGGACACTGAAGCTTTCTTT. Its protein is CASSVDPGEDTEAFF.

The CDR3 reads CASSEGGAGNTIYF. DNA for the CDR3: TGCGCCAGCAGTGAGGGGGGGGCAGGAAACACCATATATTTT. The genes are TRBV10-2 and TRBJ1-3; a weak D match, TRBD1 (6 bases). CDR1 is WSHSY and CDR2 is SAAADI in the germline V gene. The V end lost 2 bases, the J end lost 4 bases, and 9 bases lay between the germline ends. CDR3 length: 14 amino acids.

The V gene is TRBV5-1, the J gene TRBJ2-2, with a weak D call TRBD1 (6 bases). The CDR3 contains 15 residues. The ends were cut back, 7 bases at V and 3 bases at J, with 16 bases in the middle. Looked up from germline, CDR1 is SGHRS and CDR2 is YFSETQ. CDR3 bases: TGCGCCAGCTACCCCAGGGGTAGCGACACCGGGGAGCTGTTTTTT. Translating gives CASYPRGSDTGELFF.

The chain is built from TRBV6-5 and TRBJ2-7; D ambiguous. The germline V gene has CDR1 MNHEY and CDR2 SVGAGI. This CDR3 has 12 amino acids. Between the trimmed V and J ends, which lost 4 bases and 6 bases, there was a span of 10 bases. DNA of the CDR3: TGTGCCAGCAGTTTCCTCGTGAGCGAGCAGTACTTC. Protein: CASSFLVSEQYF.

This sequence joins TRBV14 and TRBJ2-7; weak D call: TRBD1 (6 bases). The ends were cut back, 1 base at V and 6 bases at J, with 13 bases in the middle. The germline V gene has CDR1 SGHDN and CDR2 FVKESK. The CDR3 length is 14 residues. CDR3 residues: CASSQAQGQGEQYF. DNA for the CDR3: TGTGCCAGCAGCCAAGCACAGGGACAAGGCGAGCAGTACTTC. The entire variable domain, with the rest obtained from reference TRBV14 and TRBJ2-7, is as follows: EAGVTQFPSHSVIEKGQTVTLRCDPISGHDNLYWYRRVMGKEIKFLLHFVKESKQDESGMPNNRFLAERTGGTYSTLKVQPAELEDSGVYFCASSQAQGQGEQYFGPGTRLTVT.

About this clone itself: The junction and the germline gene differ at one end; a read error may be behind it. J is TRBJ2-6 and V is TRBV5-6, with a tentative D call TRBD2 (6 bases). CDR1 is SGHDT, CDR2 YYEEEE, per germline. This CDR3 is 17 amino acids long. CDR3 DNA: TGTGCCAGCGGCTTGCATCAGGGACTCTCTGGGGCCAACGTCCTGACTTTC. It is translated as CASGLHQGLSGANVLTF.

The chain employs TRBV2 and TRBJ1-4; tentative D call: TRBD1 (5 bases). Deletions cut 7 bases from V and 10 bases from J, with 13 bases between. CDR1 and CDR2 from the germline V gene are SNHLY and FYNNEI. The CDR3 runs 12 residues. The CDR3 reads CASKEGLGKLFF. The CDR3 DNA reads TGTGCCAGCAAGGAGGGGCTCGGAAAACTGTTTTTT. Supplemented by reference TRBV2 and TRBJ1-4, the full variable domain reads EPEVTQTPSHQVTQMGQEVILRCVPISNHLYFYWYRQILGQKVEFLVSFYNNEISEKSEIFDDQFSVERPDGSNFTLKIRSTKLEDSAMYFCASKEGLGKLFFGSGTQLSVL.

This clone was counted a single time. The gene calls are TRBV4-1 and TRBJ2-1; 7 nucleotides match TRBD1. Germline CDR1 reads MGHRA; CDR2 reads YSYEKL. With V trimmed by 2 bases and J by 10 bases, 8 bases remained unmatched. The CDR3 is 14 amino acids. The CDR3: CASSQTQGNGEQFF. The DNA for the CDR3 is TGCGCCAGCAGCCAAACACAGGGGAATGGGGAGCAGTTCTTC.

The J gene is TRBJ1-1, the V gene TRBV7-2; D gene ambiguous. The CDR3 has 13 amino acids. Germline V lookup: CDR1 SGHTA, CDR2 FQGNSA. CDR3 DNA sequence: TGTGCTACAAGCGGGCACCCGAACACTGAAGCTTTCTTT. It is translated as CATSGHPNTEAFF.

The rearrangement uses TRBV27 and TRBJ2-7; 7 bases map to TRBD2. This CDR3 spans 16 amino acids. Germline CDR1 and CDR2: MNHEY and SMNVEV (reference sequence). J was trimmed by 4 bases and V by 2 bases; bases with no gene match: 11. This chain's CDR3 is CASSLGLGGSGYEQYF. In nucleotides, the CDR3 is TGTGCCAGCAGTTTAGGACTCGGGGGGAGTGGGTACGAGCAGTACTTC.

In this sample, this clone turned up a few times. The chain recombines TRBV12-5 with TRBJ1-1, with 9 positions matching TRBD1. Germline CDR1 reads LGHNT; CDR2 reads FRNRAP. This CDR3 contains 16 residues. The ends lost 3 bases at V and 4 bases at J; junction bases unmatched: 9. The CDR3, as DNA: TGTGCTAGTGGTTTCCCGACGACAGGGGGAGGCACTGAAGCTTTCTTT. Residues: CASGFPTTGGGTEAFF.